One and the same sample provided the 26 T cell receptor beta chains below, sequenced in a study of OX40 agonist ivuxolimab in advanced cancers. Repertoires were generated with immunoSEQ multiplex PCR, while TCRdb's copy carries only in-frame clones and drops some. The repertoire holds 70,000 to 95,000 clones, with 88% as singletons. The specimen was CD4+ or CD8+ T cells sorted from blood, collected in a trial of the OX40 agonist ivuxolimab. Receptor source: an adult with an advanced solid tumor such as melanoma, head and neck, liver or kidney cancer.

The chain recombines TRBV19 with TRBJ1-5; TRBD1 matches at 8 bases. The V gene end was trimmed by 6 bases and the J gene end by 5 bases; junction bases not matched to a gene: 9. The CDR3 is 15 amino acids. From germline, CDR1 is LNHDA and CDR2 SQIVND (reference sequence). The CDR3 sequence: CASSAGGREDQPQHF. Written as DNA, the CDR3 is TGTGCCAGTAGCGCAGGGGGCAGGGAAGATCAGCCCCAGCATTTT.

The chain is built from TRBV6-1 and TRBJ2-5; D not resolved. Trimming took off 0 bases at V and 0 bases at J, with 8 bases between the two ends. CDR1 and CDR2 from the germline V gene are MNHNS and SASEGT. The CDR3 is 15 amino acids. The CDR3 DNA follows: TGTGCCAGCAGTGAAGCGCATAGATACCAAGAGACCCAGTACTTC. It translates to CASSEAHRYQETQYF.

This clone appeared a single time. The V gene is TRBV28, the J gene TRBJ2-7, with 8 bases aligning to TRBD2. Per germline, CDR1 MDHEN and CDR2 SYDVKM. The CDR3 totals 15 residues. Germline trimming cut 7 bases from V and 1 base from J; bases unmatched to any gene: 9. CDR3 sequence reads: CASTGSGSGSYEQYF. In DNA, the CDR3 is TGTGCCAGCACTGGAAGCGGGAGTGGATCCTACGAGCAGTACTTC.

The chain couples TRBV7-2 to TRBJ1-5; 7 bases line up with TRBD1. The trim removed 5 bases at V and 2 bases at J, leaving 3 bases unmatched. From germline, CDR1 is SGHTA and CDR2 FQGNSA. The CDR3 has 14 residues. CDR3 amino acids: CASSRQGGNQPQHF. DNA for the CDR3: TGTGCCAGCAGCCGACAGGGTGGCAATCAGCCCCAGCATTTT.

The J gene is TRBJ2-1, the V gene TRBV27; D may be TRBD2 (5 bases). The CDR3 contains 14 residues. Trimming shortened V by 6 bases and J by 5 bases, and 14 bases separated the two germline ends. Germline CDR1 reads MNHEY; CDR2 reads SMNVEV (reference sequence). CDR3 sequence reads: CASRDSQLHNEQFF. CDR3 in DNA: TGTGCCAGCAGGGACTCACAGCTTCACAATGAGCAGTTCTTC.

V and J are TRBV6-5 and TRBJ2-2, with 8 bases aligning to TRBD1. Germline trimming cut 6 bases from V and 0 bases from J; bases unmatched to any gene: 3. There are 15 residues in the CDR3. Germline-derived CDR1 and CDR2 are MNHEY and SVGAGI. The CDR3 DNA reads as TGTGCCAGCAGGAGGGACAGGTCGAACACCGGGGAGCTGTTTTTT. This sequence encodes CASRRDRSNTGELFF.

The rearrangement links TRBV7-2 to TRBJ1-1; 7 bases map to TRBD1. The length of the CDR3 is 16 residues. Germline loops: CDR1 SGHTA, CDR2 FQGNSA. Unmatched junction bases numbered 7, after V lost 1 base and J lost 2 bases. In nucleotides, the CDR3 is TGTGCCAGCAGCTTAGGACAGGGCCGAGGAAACACTGAAGCTTTCTTT. Protein: CASSLGQGRGNTEAFF.

J is TRBJ2-5 and V is TRBV7-9, with D perhaps matching TRBD1 (5 bases). Looked up from germline, CDR1 is SEHNR and CDR2 is FQNEAQ (reference sequence). There are 16 residues in the CDR3. Between the trimmed V and J ends, which lost 10 bases and 0 bases, there was a span of 21 bases. CDR3 residues: CAITKPTPGNQETQYF. For the CDR3, the DNA is TGTGCCATCACCAAACCGACTCCAGGGAACCAAGAGACCCAGTACTTC.

J is TRBJ1-2 and V is TRBV6-5; TRBD1 matches at 7 bases. V dropped 4 bases and J dropped 6; count of bases not matched to a gene: 14. The CDR3 has 16 amino acids. Germline V CDR1 and CDR2: MNHEY, SVGAGI. The CDR3 here is CASSSRGQGVRNGYTF. The CDR3, as DNA: TGTGCCAGCAGTTCTCGGGGGCAGGGGGTTAGAAATGGCTACACCTTC.

The rearrangement joins TRBV7-2 to TRBJ2-1; no definite D call. With 3 bases removed from V and 7 bases from J, the gap between germline ends came to 7 bases. Germline lookup yields CDR1 SGHTA and CDR2 FQGNSA. The CDR3 has 12 amino acids. The CDR3 is CASSFARNEQFF. In DNA form, the CDR3 reads TGTGCCAGCAGCTTTGCGCGGAATGAGCAGTTCTTC.

As regards this clone: One end of the junction is discordant with germline, which a read error may explain. The gene calls are TRBV9 and TRBJ1-1; possibly TRBD1 for D (5 bases). Germline V lookup: CDR1 SGDLS, CDR2 YYNGEE. There are 13 residues in the CDR3. CDR3: CASSVDSNTEAFF. CDR3 DNA: TGTGCCAGCAGTGTAGACAGTAACACTGAAGCTTTCTTT.

The chain has TRBV20-1 and TRBJ2-7; no clear D gene. In germline, CDR1 is DFQATT, CDR2 SNEGSKA (reference sequence). V lost 0 bases to trimming and J lost 7 bases, with 4 bases between them. This CDR3 has 10 residues. The DNA for the CDR3 is TGCAGTGCTAGAGATTTGGAGCAGTACTTC. It yields the protein CSARDLEQYF.

The CDR3 DNA is TGTGCCAGCAGCTTAGGGTCGGGGCCCAACACTGAAGCTTTCTTT. Translation: CASSLGSGPNTEAFF. The chain couples TRBV7-9 to TRBJ1-1; tentative D call: TRBD1 (5 bases). Trimming cost V 1 base and J 2 bases, with 11 bases left between them. This CDR3 is 15 amino acids long. Germline V lookup: CDR1 SEHNR, CDR2 FQNEAQ (reference sequence).

The genes are TRBV19 and TRBJ1-4; TRBD1 is a possible D gene (5 bases). Germline V gene data show CDR1 as LNHDA and CDR2 as SQIVND (reference sequence). The V end was cut by 4 bases, the J end by 4 bases, with 10 bases between. The CDR3 runs 14 residues. The CDR3 DNA reads as TGTGCCAGTAGTAAGGGACTGTATAATGAAAAACTGTTTTTT. Protein sequence: CASSKGLYNEKLFF.

V and J are TRBV5-1 and TRBJ1-2; 7 nucleotides align to TRBD1. CDR1 is SGHRS, CDR2 YFSETQ, per germline. With V trimmed by 4 bases and J by 4 bases, 7 bases remained unmatched. This CDR3 contains 14 residues. The DNA of the CDR3 is TGCGCCAGCAGCCATGGGACAGTCACCTATGGCTACACCTTC. This encodes CASSHGTVTYGYTF.

DNA of the CDR3: TGCGCCAGCAGCTTTAGCGAGAGCACAGATACGCAGTATTTT. This codes for CASSFSESTDTQYF. The chain is built from TRBV5-1 and TRBJ2-3; possibly TRBD2 for D (5 bases). The V gene's germline CDR1 is SGHRS and CDR2 YFSETQ. This CDR3 is built from 14 residues. The V and J ends lost 2 bases and 0 bases respectively, with 7 bases between them.

This chain uses TRBV6-5 with TRBJ1-1; maybe TRBD1 (5 bases). The germline V gene encodes CDR1 MNHEY and CDR2 SVGAGI. This CDR3 is 15 amino acids long. Trimming took 4 bases from V and 1 from J, leaving 13 bases between them. CDR3 sequence: CASSFSSTGNTEAFF. In DNA form, the CDR3 reads TGTGCCAGCAGTTTCTCATCCACAGGGAACACTGAAGCTTTCTTT.

V and J are TRBV6-5 and TRBJ2-7; D is possibly TRBD1 or TRBD2 (6 bases each). Trimming removed 1 base from V and 2 bases from J, with 12 bases in between. The CDR3 has 15 amino acids. Germline assignment: CDR1 MNHEY and CDR2 SVGAGI. Written as DNA, the CDR3 is TGTGCCAGCAGTTACTTGGACGGGGGCGCCTACGAGCAGTACTTC. Encoded protein: CASSYLDGGAYEQYF.

The rearrangement joins TRBV11-1 to TRBJ2-7, with TRBD2 as a possible D gene (7 bases). The V gene lost 1 base and the J gene lost 5 bases, with 15 bases spanning the gap. The CDR3 loop spans 15 amino acids. From germline, CDR1 is SGHAT and CDR2 FQDESV (reference sequence). CDR3 coding DNA: TGTGCCAGCAGCTTAGTACCACAGGGAGGGAACGAGCAGTACTTC. Its translation: CASSLVPQGGNEQYF.

The chain uses TRBV6-1 and TRBJ1-2; no firm D call. Trimming took 5 bases from V and 0 from J, leaving 13 bases between them. Looked up from germline, CDR1 is MNHNS and CDR2 is SASEGT. The CDR3 sequence is 15 residues long. The CDR3 sequence is CASSQIFQTNYGYTF. CDR3 coding DNA: TGTGCCAGCAGTCAAATTTTCCAGACTAACTATGGCTACACCTTC.

The chain uses TRBV7-2 and TRBJ1-5; 7 bases are a match to TRBD1. After removal of 5 bases from V and 7 bases from J, the junction contained 11 bases not matched to a gene. Germline V gene data show CDR1 as SGHTA and CDR2 as FQGNSA. The CDR3 sequence is 15 residues long. CDR3 loop: CASSHKTTGSQPQHF. CDR3 DNA sequence: TGTGCCAGCAGCCACAAAACGACAGGGAGCCAGCCCCAGCATTTT.

This sequence joins TRBV19 and TRBJ2-3, with D possibly called TRBD1 or TRBD2 (5 bases each). The CDR3 sequence is 13 residues long. Germline CDR1 LNHDA, CDR2 SQIVND (reference sequence). Trimming took 3 bases from V and 6 from J, leaving 10 bases between them. CDR3 protein: CASSMGLADTQYF. The CDR3 coding sequence is TGTGCCAGTAGTATGGGGCTAGCTGATACGCAGTATTTT.

The chain recombines TRBV6-4 with TRBJ2-1; TRBD1 or TRBD2 may be the D gene (6 bases each). Germline values: CDR1 MRHNA, CDR2 SNTAGT. The CDR3 contains 16 residues. V lost 0 bases and J lost 0, with 9 bases in between. DNA of the CDR3: TGTGCCAGCAGTGACTCAGGGGGGAGCTCCTACAATGAGCAGTTCTTC. Translation: CASSDSGGSSYNEQFF.

This clone has a handful of counts. J is TRBJ2-7 and V is TRBV14, with D unclear. The V and J ends lost 0 bases and 0 bases respectively, with 9 bases between them. CDR1 and CDR2 from the germline V gene are SGHDN and FVKESK. The CDR3 runs to 15 residues. The DNA of the CDR3 is TGTGCCAGCAGCCAAGACCCAGGAAGCTCCTACGAGCAGTACTTC. It translates to CASSQDPGSSYEQYF.

The gene calls are TRBV7-5 and TRBJ2-2; the table's D gene call, TRBD1, was not cross checked with the DNA. TRBV7-5 is a pseudogene segment. This CDR3 has 14 residues. The CDR3 DNA follows: TGTGCCAGCAGCTCAGGGGTTGGCACCGGGGAGCTGTTTTTT. Protein sequence: CASSSGVGTGELFF.

The V gene is TRBV5-1, the J gene TRBJ2-3, with D perhaps matching TRBD1 (6 bases). CDR3 size: 15 residues. Germline CDR1 SGHRS, CDR2 YFSETQ. The ends were cut back, 4 bases at V and 4 bases at J, with 16 bases in the middle. CDR3 nucleotide sequence: TGCGCCAGCAGCACCCGGGACATTAGTTCAGATACGCAGTATTTT. Encoded protein: CASSTRDISSDTQYF.